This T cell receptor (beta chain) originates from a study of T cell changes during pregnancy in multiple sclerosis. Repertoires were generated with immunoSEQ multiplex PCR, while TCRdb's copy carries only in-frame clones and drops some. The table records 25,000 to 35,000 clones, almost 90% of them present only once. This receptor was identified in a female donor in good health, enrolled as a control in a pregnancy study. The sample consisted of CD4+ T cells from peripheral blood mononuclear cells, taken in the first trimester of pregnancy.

The CDR3 nucleotides are TGTGCCAGCAGCCAAGATCAAGGCTACACCTTC. This codes for CASSQDQGYTF. The rearrangement joins TRBV4-2 to TRBJ1-2; D not certain. This CDR3 is 11 amino acids long. V lost 0 bases, J lost 8 bases, and 4 bases lay in between. In germline, CDR1 is LGHNA, CDR2 YNFKEQ.